This is a list of T cell receptor beta chains from one sample in a study of blood T cell repertoires in COVID-19. TCRdb's table, derived via immunoSEQ multiplex PCR, lists solely in-frame clones and lacks some. The table records roughly 100,000 clones, 87% of them present only once. The sequenced sample was peripheral blood. The receptor source for this set is a man between 50 and 59 years old in a cohort sampled during active COVID-19. Both conserved end residues are part of each CDR3. D genes are given only for firm matches. Where a row states a size, it is once, few, many or the class of an expanded clone; other rows omit it.

d_gene: TRBD2
abundance: NA
v_gene: TRBV5-1
j_gene: TRBJ2-1
CDR3nt: TGCGCCAGCAGCCTGGACCCGGAGACTAGCAATCGGGGTGAGCAGTTCTTC
CDR3aa: CASSLDPETSNRGEQFF

d_gene: NA
abundance: NA
v_gene: TRBV19
j_gene: TRBJ2-5
CDR3nt: TGTGCCAGTAGGACGGGGGAGACCCAGTACTTC
CDR3aa: CASRTGETQYF

d_gene: NA
abundance: NA
v_gene: TRBV12-5
j_gene: TRBJ1-5
CDR3nt: TGTGCTAGTGGTTTGCTACCACGGAGGGGAAATCAGCCCCAGCATTTT
CDR3aa: CASGLLPRRGNQPQHF

d_gene: TRBD2
abundance: NA
v_gene: TRBV27
j_gene: TRBJ2-7
CDR3nt: TGTGCCAGCAGCCCTGGACTAGAGCGGTACGAGCAGTACTTC
CDR3aa: CASSPGLERYEQYF

d_gene: NA
abundance: NA
v_gene: TRBV2
j_gene: TRBJ1-5
CDR3nt: TGTGCCAGCAGTGCATCGGCCGGCAGGGTAAGGCAGCCCCAGCATTTT
CDR3aa: CASSASAGRVRQPQHF

d_gene: TRBD2
abundance: NA
v_gene: TRBV4-1
j_gene: TRBJ2-7
CDR3nt: TGCGCCAGCAGCCAAGGGACTAGAAGGGGCGAGCAGTACTTC
CDR3aa: CASSQGTRRGEQYF

d_gene: NA
abundance: NA
v_gene: TRBV2
j_gene: TRBJ1-1
CDR3nt: TGTGCCAGCAGTGGGTCTACAGGCCGAGGCACTGAAGCTTTCTTT
CDR3aa: CASSGSTGRGTEAFF

d_gene: NA
abundance: NA
v_gene: TRBV3-1/TRBV3-2
j_gene: TRBJ1-1
CDR3nt: TGTGCCAGCAGCCAGCGGGGGGCGAACACTGAAGCTTTCTTT
CDR3aa: CASSQRGANTEAFF

d_gene: NA
abundance: NA
v_gene: TRBV2
j_gene: TRBJ1-5
CDR3nt: TGTGCCAGCAGTGAGGGCAGGGGCAAGAATCAGCCCCAGCATTTT
CDR3aa: CASSEGRGKNQPQHF

d_gene: TRBD1
abundance: NA
v_gene: TRBV3-1/TRBV3-2
j_gene: TRBJ2-1
CDR3nt: TGTGCCAGCAGCGACAGAGGGACAGGGGTTCCCTATGAGCAGTTCTTC
CDR3aa: CASSDRGTGVPYEQFF

d_gene: NA
abundance: NA
v_gene: TRBV7-9
j_gene: TRBJ1-4
CDR3nt: TGTGCCAGCAGCCCCCGCGGGGGCGCGGCTAATGAAAAACTGTTTTTT
CDR3aa: CASSPRGGAANEKLFF

d_gene: NA
abundance: NA
v_gene: TRBV6-2/TRBV6-3
j_gene: TRBJ2-7
CDR3nt: TGTGCCAGCAGTTTAACGGGGGGCGAGGTCTACGAGCAGTACTTC
CDR3aa: CASSLTGGEVYEQYF

d_gene: TRBD1
abundance: NA
v_gene: TRBV12-3/TRBV12-4
j_gene: TRBJ2-7
CDR3nt: TGTGCCAGCAGCCCTGCTCCGGGGACAGCACAGTACTTC
CDR3aa: CASSPAPGTAQYF

d_gene: NA
abundance: NA
v_gene: TRBV6-2/TRBV6-3
j_gene: TRBJ2-7
CDR3nt: TGTGCCAGCAGTAAAAGTGGGGGCAGGGGTAACGAGCAGTACTTC
CDR3aa: CASSKSGGRGNEQYF

d_gene: TRBD2
abundance: NA
v_gene: TRBV11-3
j_gene: TRBJ2-3
CDR3nt: TGTGCCAGCGGGCACCCGGGGGGGGCCAATGCAGATACGCAGTATTTT
CDR3aa: CASGHPGGANADTQYF

d_gene: NA
abundance: NA
v_gene: TRBV5-1
j_gene: TRBJ2-1
CDR3nt: TGCGCCAGCAGCTTGCCGGGCAATGAGCAGTTCTTC
CDR3aa: CASSLPGNEQFF

d_gene: TRBD1
abundance: NA
v_gene: TRBV5-8
j_gene: TRBJ1-2
CDR3nt: TGTGCCAGCAGTCTTGTATGGACCGGGACAGGCTATGGCTACACCTTC
CDR3aa: CASSLVWTGTGYGYTF

d_gene: TRBD2
abundance: NA
v_gene: TRBV7-2
j_gene: TRBJ2-1
CDR3nt: TGTGCCAGCAGTCCGGGACCTAGCGGGGGGGAGCAGTTCTTC
CDR3aa: CASSPGPSGGEQFF

d_gene: NA
abundance: NA
v_gene: TRBV28
j_gene: TRBJ1-1
CDR3nt: TGTGCCAGCAGTTTAGGGGGGGACCTGAACACTGAAGCTTTCTTT
CDR3aa: CASSLGGDLNTEAFF

d_gene: TRBD1
abundance: NA
v_gene: TRBV7-2
j_gene: TRBJ1-2
CDR3nt: TGTGCCAGCAGCTTAGCGGACAGGGACTATGGCTACACCTTC
CDR3aa: CASSLADRDYGYTF

d_gene: NA
abundance: NA
v_gene: TRBV19
j_gene: TRBJ1-5
CDR3nt: TGTGCCAGTAGTGCTAGGAGAGGAAGCAATCAGCCCCAGCATTTT
CDR3aa: CASSARRGSNQPQHF

d_gene: NA
abundance: NA
v_gene: TRBV19
j_gene: TRBJ1-2
CDR3nt: TGTGCCAGTAGTGTCCTACAGGATTTAGGCTACACCTTC
CDR3aa: CASSVLQDLGYTF

d_gene: NA
abundance: NA
v_gene: TRBV9
j_gene: TRBJ2-7
CDR3nt: TGTGCCAGCAGCGTAGGGCTAGACGTCACCTACGAGCAGTACTTC
CDR3aa: CASSVGLDVTYEQYF

d_gene: NA
abundance: NA
v_gene: TRBV19
j_gene: TRBJ1-5
CDR3nt: TGTGCCAGTACCACAGGGCATTATAGCAATCAGCCCCAGCATTTT
CDR3aa: CASTTGHYSNQPQHF

d_gene: TRBD2
abundance: once
v_gene: TRBV5-4
j_gene: TRBJ2-3
CDR3nt: TGTGCCAGCAGTCTGGACGGGGGGGATCAAGATACGCAGTATTTT
CDR3aa: CASSLDGGDQDTQYF

d_gene: NA
abundance: once
v_gene: TRBV3-1/TRBV3-2
j_gene: TRBJ1-5
CDR3nt: TGTGCCAGCAGCCAAGGGTCAGGATCTAACAATCAGCCCCAGCATTTT
CDR3aa: CASSQGSGSNNQPQHF

d_gene: NA
abundance: NA
v_gene: TRBV27
j_gene: TRBJ1-1
CDR3nt: TGTGCCAGCAGTCGGAGGGGGGGCGTCACTGAAGCTTTCTTT
CDR3aa: CASSRRGGVTEAFF

d_gene: NA
abundance: NA
v_gene: TRBV7-3
j_gene: TRBJ1-6
CDR3nt: TGTGCCAGCTCAGACAGTTCAAATTCACCCCTCCACTTT
CDR3aa: CASSDSSNSPLHF

d_gene: TRBD1
abundance: NA
v_gene: TRBV24-1
j_gene: TRBJ1-1
CDR3nt: TGTGCCACCAGTGATTCTGGGACAGGGGAAGAAGCTTTCTTT
CDR3aa: CATSDSGTGEEAFF

d_gene: NA
abundance: NA
v_gene: TRBV7-9
j_gene: TRBJ1-2
CDR3nt: TGTGCCAGCAGCCCTACAGGGTTCGATGGCTACACCTTC
CDR3aa: CASSPTGFDGYTF

d_gene: NA
abundance: NA
v_gene: TRBV19
j_gene: TRBJ2-7
CDR3nt: TGTGCCAGTAGCGGACAGCTAGCCGAGCAGTACTTC
CDR3aa: CASSGQLAEQYF

d_gene: NA
abundance: NA
v_gene: TRBV12-5
j_gene: TRBJ2-2
CDR3nt: TGTGCTAGTGGGGGGGGAACCGGGGAGCTGTTTTTT
CDR3aa: CASGGGTGELFF

d_gene: TRBD1
abundance: NA
v_gene: TRBV9
j_gene: TRBJ2-7
CDR3nt: TGTGCCAGCAGCGTAGGGTCTGGACAGGGGCGTTACGAGCAGTACTTC
CDR3aa: CASSVGSGQGRYEQYF